The table lists the clone carrying this T cell receptor beta chain with a count of one. The record originates from a study of T cell changes during pregnancy in multiple sclerosis. The repertoire was sequenced with immunoSEQ multiplex PCR; TCRdb's copy has only in-frame clones and lacks some. The sample contains tens of thousands of clones, 92% of which appear only once. The sequence was obtained from a female donor with multiple sclerosis, enrolled in a pregnancy study. The sample in question was peripheral blood, obtained in the first trimester of pregnancy.

Written as DNA, the CDR3 is TGCAGTGCTGGGCGACTAGGGGGCTACACCTTC. Amino acid sequence: CSAGRLGGYTF. This chain links TRBV20-1 with TRBJ1-2; the D is unclear. V lost 5 bases and J lost 8, with 12 bases in between. Germline loops: CDR1 DFQATT, CDR2 SNEGSKA (reference sequence). The CDR3 loop spans 11 amino acids.